This TCR beta chain was observed in a study of blood T cell repertoires in COVID-19. As for the study in general: Sites in the United States, Italy and Spain provided acute and convalescent COVID-19 samples. Sources were T cells, B-cell-depleted T cells, or PBMCs; the material itself was cDNA or gDNA.

In the original processing: Counts of nucleated cells, estimated from reference gene primer amplification, were obtained. Profiling relied on immunoSEQ multiplex PCR, and the TCRdb table lists in-frame clones only, not all of them. The V and J calls and the clone size are those of that table, but D and trimming were determined from the DNA. The table lists some 310,000 clones, around 86% of them singletons. From germline, CDR1 is GTSNPN and CDR2 SVGIG (reference sequence). J was trimmed by 1 base and V by 2 bases; bases with no gene match: 8. The CDR3 totals 16 residues. The specimen sequenced was peripheral blood. The source is a man in his fifties with active or convalescent COVID-19. The chain links TRBV30 to TRBJ1-3, with 7 bases identical to TRBD1. CDR3 coding DNA: TGTGCCTGGAGTCGGAGACAGGGTACATCTGGAAACACCATATATTTT. This encodes CAWSRRQGTSGNTIYF.